This entry features one T cell receptor (beta chain) sequence. The source of the sample is a study of blood T cell repertoires in COVID-19. Study background: Acute and convalescent COVID-19 samples came from the United States, Italy and Spain. PBMCs, B-cell-depleted T cells, or T cells were the source of the cDNA or gDNA that made up the material.

The germline V gene has CDR1 MNHEY and CDR2 SVGAGI. The germline V and J ends were trimmed by 2 bases and 9 bases, with 15 bases remaining between them. This CDR3 is 14 amino acids long. In the source study's methods: Reference gene primer amplification gave estimated nucleated cell counts. The repertoire was sequenced with immunoSEQ multiplex PCR; TCRdb's copy has only in-frame clones and lacks some. Clone size and the V and J calls come from that table; the DNA yielded D and trimming. This table holds about 41,000 clones, 87% found once. V is TRBV6-5 and J is TRBJ2-3, with D possibly matching TRBD1 (6 bases). The source is a man aged 55 to 70 with acute or convalescent COVID-19. Source material: peripheral blood. DNA for the CDR3: TGTGCCAGCAGTTACGGTATAGGGGGACAAACGCAGTATTTT. It specifies CASSYGIGGQTQYF.